Each of the 31 T cell receptor beta chains below was sequenced from the same sample in a study of blood T cell repertoires in COVID-19. Assay used: immunoSEQ multiplex PCR; TCRdb lists only in-frame clones, some missing. The table records about 120,000 clones, 85% of them present only once. Sequenced input: peripheral blood. These receptors came from a woman older than 75 with acute or convalescent COVID-19.

The rearrangement links TRBV11-2 to TRBJ2-1; D not certain. Trimming removed 5 bases at V and 0 bases at J, with 8 bases between. CDR3 size: 14 residues. The germline gives CDR1 SGHAT, CDR2 FQNNGV. In DNA form, the CDR3 reads TGTGCCAGCAGCGAGAGGAGCTCCTACAATGAGCAGTTCTTC. Protein sequence: CASSERSSYNEQFF.

V gene TRBV11-3 combines with J gene TRBJ2-7; 12 bases map to TRBD1. CDR3 length: 15 residues. The V gene's germline CDR1 is SGHNT and CDR2 YENEEA. V lost 0 bases and J lost 6; bases outside the gene matches: 3. The CDR3 sequence is CASSLDGTGGAEQYF. The DNA for the CDR3 is TGTGCCAGCAGCTTAGATGGGACAGGGGGCGCCGAGCAGTACTTC.

The chain carries TRBV5-1 and TRBJ2-7; D is perhaps TRBD1 (5 bases). The CDR3 spans 12 residues. Trimming pared 4 bases from V and 3 bases from J, leaving 8 bases between. Germline lookup yields CDR1 SGHRS and CDR2 YFSETQ. The CDR3 DNA reads as TGCGCCAGCAGCCCAGGGTTCTACGAGCAGTACTTC. Its translation is CASSPGFYEQYF.

The chain couples TRBV18 to TRBJ2-5; 7 nucleotides agree with TRBD1. Trimming removed 0 bases from V and 2 bases from J; junction bases left unmatched: 3. In germline, CDR1 is KGHSH, CDR2 LQKENI. This CDR3 comprises 15 residues. CDR3 in amino acids: CASSPPTGRQETQYF. DNA of the CDR3: TGTGCCAGCTCACCACCGACAGGGCGGCAAGAGACCCAGTACTTC.

The chain links TRBV12-3 or TRBV12-4 to TRBJ1-1; D gene uncertain. This CDR3 is built from 13 residues. Trimming took off 8 bases at V and 3 bases at J, with 13 bases between the two ends. The CDR3 reads CASGKRRDTEAFF. The CDR3 bases are TGTGCCAGCGGCAAAAGGCGGGACACTGAAGCTTTCTTT.

This chain joins TRBV7-9 and TRBJ1-3; the match to TRBD1 covers 7 bases. This CDR3 spans 16 amino acids. Germline V CDR1 and CDR2: SEHNR, FQNEAQ (reference sequence). V was pared by 5 bases and J by 0 bases, with 7 bases of the junction left unmatched. The CDR3 sequence is CASSLTGQTSGNTIYF. The CDR3 nucleotides read TGTGCCAGCAGCCTGACGGGACAGACCTCTGGAAACACCATATATTTT.

The chain carries TRBV15 and TRBJ1-5, with TRBD1 matching over 10 bases. The germline V gene has CDR1 LNHNV and CDR2 YYDKDF (reference sequence). The V gene end was trimmed by 3 bases and the J gene end by 4 bases; junction bases not matched to a gene: 3. This CDR3 has 15 residues. CDR3 in DNA: TGTGCCACCAGCAGCGGGACAGGGGAAAATCAGCCCCAGCATTTT. Protein sequence: CATSSGTGENQPQHF. The whole variable domain, filled in from reference TRBV15 and TRBJ1-5, reads DAMVIQNPRYQVTQFGKPVTLSCSQTLNHNVMYWYQQKSSQAPKLLFHYYDKDFNNEADTPDNFQSRRPNTSFCFLDIRSPGLGDTAMYLCATSSGTGENQPQHFGDGTRLSIL.

This chain uses TRBV6-6 with TRBJ2-5, with TRBD2 matching 11 bases. The CDR3 runs 14 residues. Trimming removed 4 bases from V and 7 bases from J; junction bases left unmatched: 5. Per the germline V gene, CDR1 is MNHNY and CDR2 is SVGAGI (reference sequence). The CDR3 loop is CASSSSGGPPTQYF. CDR3 in DNA: TGTGCCAGCAGTTCTAGCGGGGGGCCGCCGACCCAGTACTTC.

The chain recombines TRBV4-1 with TRBJ1-2; D unclear. The CDR3 spans 15 residues. Germline V gene sequence: CDR1 MGHRA, CDR2 YSYEKL. Trimming left V 3 bases short and J 4 bases short, with 15 bases between. The CDR3: CASSQETLSTYGYTF. CDR3 DNA sequence: TGCGCCAGCAGCCAGGAGACCCTCTCCACCTATGGCTACACCTTC.

The chain employs TRBV6-1 and TRBJ1-2, with 8 positions matching TRBD1. This CDR3 is built from 15 residues. CDR1 MNHNS and CDR2 SASEGT come from the germline V gene. The ends lost 2 bases at V and 2 bases at J; junction bases unmatched: 4. DNA for the CDR3: TGTGCCAGCAGTGAAATCGGACAGGGAAACTATGGCTACACCTTC. This gives the protein CASSEIGQGNYGYTF.

This clone has a handful of counts. V is TRBV7-2 and J is TRBJ2-3; 8 bases are shared with TRBD2. The CDR3 runs to 15 residues. Losses at the gene ends were 2 bases for V and 4 bases for J; bases not matched to a gene: 5. CDR1 SGHTA and CDR2 FQGNSA come from the germline V gene. CDR3 sequence reads: CASSLTRGGADTQYF. The DNA for the CDR3 is TGTGCCAGCAGCTTAACACGGGGGGGCGCAGATACGCAGTATTTT. Supplemented by reference TRBV7-2 and TRBJ2-3, the full variable domain reads GAGVSQSPSNKVTEKGKDVELRCDPISGHTALYWYRQSLGQGLEFLIYFQGNSAPDKSGLPSDRFSAERTGGSVSTLTIQRTQQEDSAVYLCASSLTRGGADTQYFGPGTRLTVL.

The CDR3 coding sequence is TGTGCCAGCTCGGCTCGAGAGCGCAACACAGATACGCAGTATTTT. Amino acids: CASSARERNTDTQYF. The rearrangement uses TRBV5-4 and TRBJ2-3; no clear D gene. The CDR3 runs 15 residues. Trimming shortened V by 7 bases and J by 2 bases, and 17 bases separated the two germline ends. Germline V lookup: CDR1 SGHNT, CDR2 YYREEE (reference sequence).

This clone was observed once. The chain combines TRBV11-3 with TRBJ2-1; 8 bases agree with TRBD2. The CDR3 consists of 15 residues. Germline-derived CDR1 and CDR2 are SGHNT and YENEEA. The trim removed 9 bases at V and 5 bases at J, leaving 12 bases unmatched. The CDR3 is CASKAGVSGDNEQFF. The CDR3 DNA sequence: TGTGCCAGTAAAGCGGGGGTCAGTGGGGACAATGAGCAGTTCTTC. Full variable domain (remainder filled in from reference TRBV11-3 and TRBJ2-1): EAGVVQSPRYKIIEKKQPVAFWCNPISGHNTLYWYLQNLGQGPELLIRYENEEAVDDSQLPKDRFSAERLKGVDSTLKIQPAELGDSAVYLCASKAGVSGDNEQFFGPGTRLTVL.

This chain connects TRBV2 to TRBJ1-2, with TRBD1 matching 10 bases. The CDR3 contains 16 residues. V lost 0 bases, J lost 6 bases, and 7 bases stayed unmatched. Germline V CDR1 and CDR2: SNHLY, FYNNEI. The CDR3 DNA reads as TGTGCCAGCAGTGAAGCGGGGACAGGGGTGGCGGATGGCTACACCTTC. This gives the protein CASSEAGTGVADGYTF.

In its sample, this clone was seen once. The CDR3 region has the DNA TGTGCCAGCAGCGCCACTAGCGGACCCCGCACAGATACGCAGTATTTT. Translation gives CASSATSGPRTDTQYF. The gene calls are TRBV9 and TRBJ2-3; TRBD2 agrees at 8 bases. The CDR3 sequence is 16 residues long. V was pared by 3 bases and J by 1 base, with 7 bases of the junction left unmatched. CDR1 and CDR2 from the germline V gene are SGDLS and YYNGEE. The full variable domain, completed using reference TRBV9 and TRBJ2-3, is DSGVTQTPKHLITATGQRVTLRCSPRSGDLSVYWYQQSLDQGLQFLIQYYNGEERAKGNILERFSAQQFPDLHSELNLSSLELGDSALYFCASSATSGPRTDTQYFGPGTRLTVL.

The chain is built from TRBV4-3 and TRBJ1-1; no definite D call. The germline gives CDR1 LGHNA, CDR2 YSLEER. The CDR3 runs to 16 residues. V gave up 1 base and J gave up 2 bases, with 14 bases separating them. CDR3 bases: TGCGCCAGCAGCCAAGCGCCGGGGTGGTTTAACACTGAAGCTTTCTTT. It specifies CASSQAPGWFNTEAFF.

The rearrangement joins TRBV6-5 to TRBJ1-5, with D possibly TRBD1 on 5 matching bases. The CDR3 runs to 15 residues. Germline values: CDR1 MNHEY, CDR2 SVGAGI. Deletions cut 10 bases from V and 1 base from J, with 17 bases between. CDR3 coding DNA: TGTGCCACGCTGACAGCTGCTTTCAGCAATCAGCCCCAGCATTTT. Amino acids: CATLTAAFSNQPQHF.

V is TRBV5-1 and J is TRBJ2-2; 7 bases fit TRBD1. The V gene end was trimmed by 4 bases and the J gene end by 1 base; junction bases not matched to a gene: 4. This CDR3 comprises 15 residues. Germline values: CDR1 SGHRS, CDR2 YFSETQ. CDR3 coding DNA: TGCGCCAGCAGCCCCGGGACAGAGAACACCGGGGAGCTGTTTTTT. Residues: CASSPGTENTGELFF.

V usage is TRBV19 and J usage is TRBJ2-1; D call uncertain. CDR3 length: 15 amino acids. The ends were cut back, 5 bases at V and 9 bases at J, with 20 bases in the middle. CDR1 and CDR2 (germline): LNHDA, SQIVND (reference sequence). The DNA for the CDR3 is TGTGCCAGTAGTCCATTAGACTCGAGCTACGGTGAGCAGTTCTTC. Its translation is CASSPLDSSYGEQFF.

The chain carries TRBV20-1 and TRBJ1-5, with unresolved D. Germline CDR1 is DFQATT and CDR2 is SNEGSKA (reference sequence). V was trimmed by 3 bases and J by 9 bases, leaving 9 bases between them. This CDR3 spans 11 amino acids. CDR3 nucleotide sequence: TGCAGTGCTAGCGACGGAGGGCCCCAGCATTTT. It encodes CSASDGGPQHF.

The chain carries TRBV18 and TRBJ2-7, with D possibly TRBD1 on 5 matching bases. The CDR3 extends over 13 amino acids. The germline gives CDR1 KGHSH, CDR2 LQKENI. The V end lost 6 bases, the J end lost 4 bases, and 13 bases lay between the germline ends. The CDR3: CASSAGPAYEQYV. The CDR3 coding sequence is TGTGCCAGCTCCGCAGGGCCGGCTTACGAGCAGTACGTC.

This chain joins TRBV11-2 and TRBJ1-2; D perhaps matches TRBD1 (6 bases). This CDR3 has 14 residues. CDR1 and CDR2 from the germline V gene are SGHAT and FQNNGV. Trimming pared 5 bases from V and 8 bases from J, leaving 18 bases between. The chain's CDR3 is CASSPGTRAGGYTF. In nucleotides, the CDR3 is TGTGCCAGCAGCCCGGGGACACGGGCGGGCGGCTACACCTTC. Variable domain in full (rest from reference TRBV11-2 and TRBJ1-2): EAGVAQSPRYKIIEKRQSVAFWCNPISGHATLYWYQQILGQGPKLLIQFQNNGVVDDSQLPKDRFSAERLKGVDSTLKIQPAKLEDSAVYLCASSPGTRAGGYTFGSGTRLTVV.

This clone was counted only a few times. The V call is TRBV29-1, the J call TRBJ1-3, with D possibly being TRBD1 (6 bases). V lost 4 bases and J 1 base, leaving 11 bases between the germline ends. The V gene's germline CDR1 is SQVTM and CDR2 ANQGSEA. CDR3 length: 14 amino acids. DNA of the CDR3: TGCAGCGTTGTGGGACATAGATCTGGAAACACCATATATTTT. It specifies CSVVGHRSGNTIYF.

In nucleotides, the CDR3 is TGCGCCAGCAGACAGGGAGGGAACATGAACACTGAAGCTTTCTTT. Translating it yields CASRQGGNMNTEAFF. The V and J genes are TRBV5-1 and TRBJ1-1, with D maybe TRBD1 (6 bases). The germline CDR1 and CDR2 sequences are SGHRS and YFSETQ. Trimming removed 5 bases at V and 0 bases at J, with 14 bases between. This CDR3 comprises 15 residues.

V usage is TRBV28 and J usage is TRBJ1-6; D is unresolved. The CDR3 has 14 residues. The germline gives CDR1 MDHEN, CDR2 SYDVKM. The V gene lost 3 bases and the J gene lost 5 bases, with 8 bases spanning the gap. In nucleotides, the CDR3 is TGTGCCAGCAGTTTTGTGACTCATAATTCACCCCTCCACTTT. Protein: CASSFVTHNSPLHF.

This clone was observed a handful of times. This rearrangement joins TRBV5-1 to TRBJ1-4; no firm D call. CDR3 size: 15 residues. In germline, CDR1 is SGHRS, CDR2 YFSETQ. Trimming left V 1 base short and J 1 base short, with 8 bases between. In nucleotides, the CDR3 is TGCGCCAGCAGCTTGTGGGCGGGAACTAATGAAAAACTGTTTTTT. This gives the protein CASSLWAGTNEKLFF.

The count of this clone is one. V and J are TRBV7-6 and TRBJ1-3; D not resolved. CDR3 length: 15 residues. Germline V lookup: CDR1 SGHVS, CDR2 FNYEAQ. Trimming stripped 3 bases from V and 3 bases from J, with 12 bases between. The CDR3 DNA is TGTGCCAGCAGCTTGAGGGAATTCGGTGGAAACACCATATATTTT. This gives the protein CASSLREFGGNTIYF.

The sample holds a few counts of this clone. The V call is TRBV10-1, the J call TRBJ2-5, with 14 bases aligning to TRBD2. Germline CDR1 reads WNHNN; CDR2 reads SYGVQD (reference sequence). The CDR3 sequence is 16 residues long. V dropped 5 bases and J dropped 5; count of bases not matched to a gene: 7. CDR3 in amino acids: CASSSRTSGGQETQYF. CDR3 DNA: TGCGCCAGCAGTTCCCGGACTAGCGGGGGGCAGGAGACCCAGTACTTC.

This chain connects TRBV12-5 to TRBJ1-2, with D uncertain. Trimming left V 6 bases short and J 0 bases short, with 14 bases between. The CDR3 consists of 15 residues. Germline CDR1 LGHNT, CDR2 FRNRAP. In DNA, the CDR3 is TGTGCTAGTGGGATAGGAGAGACTTCTAACTATGGCTACACCTTC. Translation gives CASGIGETSNYGYTF.

This CDR3 is CASSLGLADITDTQYF. The CDR3 nucleotides are TGTGCCAGCAGCTTAGGCCTAGCGGATATCACAGATACGCAGTATTTT. This rearrangement joins TRBV7-8 to TRBJ2-3; 7 bases map to TRBD2. With 1 base clipped from V and 2 bases from J, the junction kept 6 bases outside the gene matches. Germline-derived CDR1 and CDR2 are SGHVS and FQNEAQ. The CDR3 covers 16 residues.

This clone was seen only a few times. The chain joins TRBV6-5 to TRBJ1-2, with 7 bases lining up with TRBD1. After removal of 6 bases from V and 3 bases from J, the junction contained 7 bases not matched to a gene. Germline lookup yields CDR1 MNHEY and CDR2 SVGAGI. This CDR3 comprises 14 residues. CDR3 amino acids: CASSATGQDYGYTF. CDR3 nucleotides: TGTGCCAGCAGCGCGACAGGACAGGACTATGGCTACACCTTC.